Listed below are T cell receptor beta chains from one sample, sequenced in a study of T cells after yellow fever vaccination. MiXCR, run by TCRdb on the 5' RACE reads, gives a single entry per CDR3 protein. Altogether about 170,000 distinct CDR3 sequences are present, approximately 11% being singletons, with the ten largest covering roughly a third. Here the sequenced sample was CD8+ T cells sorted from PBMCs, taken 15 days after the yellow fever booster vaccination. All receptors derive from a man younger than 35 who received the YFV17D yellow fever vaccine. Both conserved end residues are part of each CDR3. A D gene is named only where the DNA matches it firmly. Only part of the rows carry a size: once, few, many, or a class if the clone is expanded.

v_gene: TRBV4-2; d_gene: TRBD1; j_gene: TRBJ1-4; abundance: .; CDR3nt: TGTGCCAGCAGCCAATCGGACAGGACTAATGAAAAACTGTTTTTT; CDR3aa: CASSQSDRTNEKLFF
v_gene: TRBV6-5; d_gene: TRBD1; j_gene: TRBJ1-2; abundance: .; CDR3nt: TGTGCCAGCAGTACGACAGGGCTGGCTGGCTACACCTTC; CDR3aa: CASSTTGLAGYTF
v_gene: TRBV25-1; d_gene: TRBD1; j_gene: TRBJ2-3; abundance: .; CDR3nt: TGTGCCAGCAGTGAATGGGACAGGGGGCAAGATAGGGCAGATACGCAGTATTTT; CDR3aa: CASSEWDRGQDRADTQYF
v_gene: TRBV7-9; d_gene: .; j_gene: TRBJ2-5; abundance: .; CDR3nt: TGTGCCAGCACCCCTTTGGCCGGCCGCGAGACCCAGTACTTC; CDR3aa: CASTPLAGRETQYF
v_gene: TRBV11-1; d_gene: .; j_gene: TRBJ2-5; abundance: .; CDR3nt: TGTGCCACAAGCAGAGGCGAGACCCAGTACTTC; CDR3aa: CATSRGETQYF
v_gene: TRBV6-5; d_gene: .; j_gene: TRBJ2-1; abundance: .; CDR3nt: TGTGCCAGCAGTTACGGGGACACCAATGAGCAGTTCTTC; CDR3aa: CASSYGDTNEQFF
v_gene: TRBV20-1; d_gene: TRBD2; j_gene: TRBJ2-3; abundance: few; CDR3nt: TGCAGTGCTAGGCTTGGGACTAGCGGGGCCTTCCTTTCCACAGATACGCAGTATTTT; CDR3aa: CSARLGTSGAFLSTDTQYF
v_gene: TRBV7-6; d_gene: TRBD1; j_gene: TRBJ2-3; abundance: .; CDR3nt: TGTGCCAGCAGCTTCCCCGCCGCCGGGACAGATAGCAATGCGGACACCACAGATACGCAGTATTTT; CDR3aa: CASSFPAAGTDSNADTTDTQYF
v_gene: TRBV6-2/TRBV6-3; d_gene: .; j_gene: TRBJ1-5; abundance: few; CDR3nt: TGTGCCAGCAGTTACTCGAGGTCACAGAATAGCAATCAGCCCCAGCATTTT; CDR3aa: CASSYSRSQNSNQPQHF
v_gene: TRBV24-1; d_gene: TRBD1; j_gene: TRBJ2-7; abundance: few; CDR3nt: TGTGCCACCAGTGATCCAAGGACAGGGGCGCACGAGCAGTACTTC; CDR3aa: CATSDPRTGAHEQYF
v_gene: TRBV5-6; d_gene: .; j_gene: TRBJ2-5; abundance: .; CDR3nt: TGTGCCAGCAGGTCACTTCGAGAGACCCAGTACTTC; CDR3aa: CASRSLRETQYF
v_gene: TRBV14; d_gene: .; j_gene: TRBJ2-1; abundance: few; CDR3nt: TGTGCCAGCAGCCTGGACGATAGCTCCTACAATGAGCAGTTCTTC; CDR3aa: CASSLDDSSYNEQFF
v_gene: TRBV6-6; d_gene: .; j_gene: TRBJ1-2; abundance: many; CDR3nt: TGTGCCAGCAGTTACTCGACTGGTTATGGCTACACCTTC; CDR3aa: CASSYSTGYGYTF
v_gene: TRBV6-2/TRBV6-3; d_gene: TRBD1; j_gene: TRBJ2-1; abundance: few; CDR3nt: TGTGCCAGCAGTTGGGGGACAGGGGAGCAGTTCTTC; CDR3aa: CASSWGTGEQFF
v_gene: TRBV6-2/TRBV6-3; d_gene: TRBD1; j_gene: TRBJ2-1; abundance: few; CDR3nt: TGTGCCAGCAATGCCGGACAGGACTTTGTTGGTGAGCAGTTCTTC; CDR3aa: CASNAGQDFVGEQFF
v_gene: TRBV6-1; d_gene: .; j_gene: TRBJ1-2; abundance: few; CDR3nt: TGTGCCAGCAGACCCGGGAGAAGGGCTCTATCCGGCTACACCTTC; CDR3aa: CASRPGRRALSGYTF
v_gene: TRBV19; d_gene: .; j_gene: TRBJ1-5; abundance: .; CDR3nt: TGTGCCAGTAGTATTTTCAGGACCTATCAGCCCCAGCATTTT; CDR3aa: CASSIFRTYQPQHF
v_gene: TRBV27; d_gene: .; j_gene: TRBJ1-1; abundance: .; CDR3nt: TGTGCCAGCAGTACCAAGAATGTTGAAGCTTTCTTT; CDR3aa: CASSTKNVEAFF
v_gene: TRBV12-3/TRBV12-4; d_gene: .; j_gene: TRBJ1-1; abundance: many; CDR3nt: TGTGCCAGCAGTTCGACGGAGAACACTGAAGCTTTCTTT; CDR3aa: CASSSTENTEAFF
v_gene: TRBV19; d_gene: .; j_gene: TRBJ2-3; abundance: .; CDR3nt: TGTGCCAGTAGTAGACAGGCCTCGAGGACAGATACGCAGTATTTT; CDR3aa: CASSRQASRTDTQYF
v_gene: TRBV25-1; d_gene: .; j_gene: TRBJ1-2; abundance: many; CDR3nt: TGTGCCAGCAGTGTTGGGATGAATGGCTACACCTTC; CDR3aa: CASSVGMNGYTF
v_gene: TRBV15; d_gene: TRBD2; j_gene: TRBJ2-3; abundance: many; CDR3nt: TGTGCCACCAGCTCCGCGGGGGGATCAGATACGCAGTATTTT; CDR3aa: CATSSAGGSDTQYF